The sequence of this TCR beta chain was determined in a study of cytomegalovirus exposure and HLA in healthy donors (TCRdb year 2017). Regarding the research as a whole: In an earlier analysis of about 560 of the donors, less than 350 Gb of sequence data and 90 million to 120 million unique TCR beta sequences from 150 million to 200 million T cells were reported. About 280 gigabases of sequencing data and 91 million or so unique TCR sequences made up an early release that covered 500 to 650 HLA-typed donors. Of the approximately 400 genotyped donors, around 81% fell in the genetic ancestry cluster associated with self-reported Caucasian donors. The study aimed to test whether cataloging public T cell receptors could reveal signatures of past pathogen exposure. The T cell repertoires of several hundred subjects were profiled by immunosequencing and related to cytomegalovirus serostatus. A separate validation cohort of about 110 different subjects was used in addition to the approximately 700-subject first cohort. To predict cytomegalovirus infection status, the study brought together high-throughput TCR immunosequencing, statistical association of individual TCRs with disease status, and machine learning. A later analysis re-analyzed previously published TCR beta repertoires from approximately 700 donors and added high-resolution HLA genotyping to study TCR occurrence patterns. In the later analysis, no new phenotypic data were used to find candidate immune exposures; instead, reliance was placed on TCR beta sequences and their occurrence across donors. An earlier analysis of a few hundred of the donors applied high-throughput TCR beta sequencing to assess whether each TCR beta V gene segment acted as functional or pseudogenic. Donor age, sex, ethnicity and CMV serostatus were compiled together with the repertoire data. Genome-wide SNP genotypes for about 60% of the 666 donors were used in a later genetic analysis, which treated that subset as a discovery cohort. Every repertoire in the discovery cohort had been generated on one and the same sequencing platform. Class I and class II HLA loci were covered by the typing at four-digit resolution. Typing coverage varied by locus: 629-630 donors for A, B, C, DRB1 and DQB1; more than 500 for DQA1; 600 to 610 for DPA1; 450 to 480 for DPB1. A handful of DR-DQ haplotypes were handled as single units for association and clustering because linkage in the cohort was strong. Among over 350 genotyped donors of the cohort, an average of about 240,000 unique TCR beta nucleotide sequences were sequenced per donor, 15% to 20% of them non-productive.

The cohort consisted of 650 to 700 healthy bone marrow donors. All cohort members were sampled while nominally healthy, although unrecorded immune exposures were likely present. The donor tested CMV seronegative and was one of the 352 seronegative cohort members. A peripheral blood sample was collected from each donor, and TCR beta sequencing was performed on peripheral blood mononuclear cells. The Qiagen DNeasy Blood Extraction Kit was used to extract genomic DNA from the blood cell samples. Turning to this clone: Its binding antigen is unknown. Within one base of it there is no much larger clone, and no base qualities were kept.

The method was the immunoSEQ multiplex PCR assay. For the multiplex PCR, a mixture combining 60 forward primers for TCR Vbeta segments and 13 reverse primers for TCR Jbeta segments was used. The CDR3 region of rearranged TCR beta genes was amplified from genomic DNA by a multiplex PCR assay. The Illumina HiSeq System was used to sequence the amplified TCR beta libraries as 87-base-pair reads. On the study's bioinformatics: A later analysis counted some 80 million unique TCR beta chains across the roughly 700 repertoires, and some 11 million of these chains were shared by at least two donors. Raw reads were error-corrected and collapsed into unique sequences with a nearest-neighbor algorithm that merged closely related sequences to remove PCR and sequencing errors. To assign V, D and J gene segments, CDR3 sequences were aligned to IMGT reference sequences. Each retained sequence needed at least a six-nucleotide match to both a V gene segment and a J gene segment. A rearrangement was called productive if the CDR3 had no stop codons and remained in frame with V and J, and every other rearrangement was called non-productive. CDR3 was defined according to IMGT convention as the region running from the second conserved V-encoded cysteine to the conserved J-encoded phenylalanine. The earlier analysis of a few hundred of the donors excluded sequences that lacked an unambiguous match to a single V gene segment. In an earlier analysis of 587 of the donors, V segments were called functional above 56.7% productive rearrangements and were called segregating when the between-donor standard deviation exceeded 5%. A statistical classification framework was built for diagnosing cytomegalovirus status from the catalog of TCR beta chain sequences. In a later analysis, V and J genes were assigned by comparing TCR nucleotide sequences against IMGT/GENE-DB human TR gene sequences. In a later analysis, CDR3 sequences and most-parsimonious VDJ recombination scenarios were assigned using the TCRdist pipeline. In a later analysis, each TCR beta chain was defined by its CDR3 amino acid sequence together with its V-gene family, and reads lacking a unique V-gene family were excluded. To address suspected cross-contamination and a sequencing artifact, a later analysis removed 450 to 700 highly shared, low-generation-probability nucleotide sequences. In a later analysis, a clonal expansion index for each public chain was calculated from normalized within-repertoire ranks of inferred template counts. A later analysis computed generation probabilities with a VDJ recombination model fitted to out-of-frame rearrangements, and checked the results against IGoR. In a later analysis, hypergeometric tests were used to score TCR-TCR, TCR-HLA and TCR-CMV co-occurrence, with a repertoire-size bias correction applied to TCR pairs. To estimate false discovery rates, a later analysis permuted the HLA or CMV assignments 20 times. In a later analysis, co-occurring TCRs were grouped with DBSCAN, and TCRdist sequence similarity was added when clustering was performed within HLA-allele-positive subsets. Repertoires with fewer than 30,000 or more than 120,000 public chains were left out of co-occurrence clustering, as were a few repertoires with anomalous nucleotide sharing. Here the immuneACCESS table is served through TCRdb, limited to in-frame sequences with V and J called. Missing clones are a known gap in these copies; in checked studies unresolved V genes cover under half, and the rest lacks a known reason. V and J calls plus clone size are reproduced from that table; the DNA served to infer D and trimming. For this sample the table gives some 120,000 clones, of which 75% to 85% were detected only once. The leading ten clones occupy around 3.3% of the sample.

The study at large found these results: Some IMGT-functional V segments, including TRBV6-2 and TRBV6-3, could not be distinguished by the 87-base-pair reads and were therefore excluded. Because HLA typing was missing for some donors at each locus, association tests included only the typed subset. At a false discovery rate of 0.05, a later analysis linked 15,000 to 20,000 TCR beta sequences to specific HLA alleles. When HLA alleles, especially DR and DQ, strongly co-occurred, attributing TCR associations to individual alleles was difficult. Across donors, most TCR sequences were observed very rarely, whereas some public TCRs were present in many individuals. In a later genetic analysis, a missense DCLRE1C variant was associated with V-gene and J-gene trimming of TCR beta chains, and the association was replicated in an independent cohort. Because counts were too low, under 20 rarely observed V segments, including chromosome 9 orphons, were left out of the earlier analysis of some 600 of the donors. In vitro tests confirmed that a few of the cytomegalovirus-associated TCR beta chains recognize cytomegalovirus antigens. A later analysis found that most CMV-associated TCR beta chains appeared HLA-restricted, with HLA associations seemingly driven largely by CMV exposure. In a later analysis, the rate of TCR association differed among HLA loci, with DRB1 alleles having the most associated TCRs and HLA-C alleles having the fewest. The study listed around 160 TCR beta chains as associated with cytomegalovirus. According to the authors, the approach could potentially be generalized to other disease states and immunological phenotypes. In an earlier analysis of some 540 of the donors, most TCR beta V segments appeared in productive rearrangements about 87% or about 30% of the time, broadly matching IMGT annotations. A later analysis found that HLA-associated TCR beta chains were more clonally expanded and had lower generation probabilities than equally common non-associated chains. A later analysis reported that several top co-occurrence clusters appeared linked to parvovirus B19, influenza, CMV and Epstein-Barr virus. Linkage disequilibrium might explain the correlated functional status among segregating V segments, but an unknown experimental factor could not be ruled out. The classifier was reported to diagnose cytomegalovirus status with high specificity and sensitivity in both the original and validation cohorts. The sequencing pipeline was judged likely to have produced a cluster of highly shared sequence variants as a technical artifact. Sequencing depth was assumed to be roughly uniform across donors in the presence/absence analyses, though that assumption may not hold. The only immune exposure information available for the cohort was CMV serostatus. A further reported finding was that TCR beta sequences accurately predicted the HLA-A and HLA-B alleles for most subjects in the first cohort. Only TCR beta chains were sequenced in this cohort, and the absence of alpha or paired-chain data limited detectable features. A later genetic analysis reported fewer N-insertions in productive TCRs among donors in an Asian-associated ancestry cluster than the roughly 620-donor mean.

V and J are truncated by 6 bases and 3 bases respectively, leaving an intervening sequence of 15 bases. Its CDR3 holds 14 amino acids, cysteine through phenylalanine. Only CDR3 DNA is held: 42 bases, read in frame from base 1. CDR1 and CDR2, looked up from the germline V gene, are SGHTA and FQGNSA. This sequence originates from a male donor in good health and CMV-seronegative. The chain couples TRBV7-2 to TRBJ2-7; TRBD1 is perhaps the D gene, given 6 matching bases. Material for sequencing was PBMCs. The CDR3: CASRLHRDIYEQYF. The DNA sequence is TGTGCCAGCAGGCTACACCGGGACATCTACGAGCAGTACTTC.